This T cell receptor (beta chain) was obtained from a study of PD-1 blockade in classical Hodgkin lymphoma. Regarding this clone: The target antigen is unknown.

Germline V CDR1 and CDR2: ENHRY, SYGVKD. The CDR3 length is 14 residues. V gave up 0 bases and J gave up 1 base, with 4 bases separating them. Assay: immunoSEQ multiplex PCR; the TCRdb copy retains only in-frame clones and omits some. The sample lists some 21,000 clones, about 83% seen once, with over 6% in the top ten. Time point defined: newly diagnosed, previously untreated cHL patient sample. After PBMCs were thawed, their CD8+ T cells were isolated by magnetic negative selection. The study, taken as a whole, reports: As was reported, newly diagnosed patients showed lower baseline TCR diversity than healthy donors did. Reasons behind the repertoire differences stay unclear, perhaps disease activity or earlier therapy.

J is TRBJ1-5 and V is TRBV10-3; D is ambiguous. The sequenced sample consisted of CD8+ T cells from blood. This TCR came from a human donor with classical Hodgkin lymphoma. CDR3 residues: CAISESGSNQPQHF. The CDR3 region has the DNA TGTGCCATCAGTGAGTCGGGGAGCAATCAGCCCCAGCATTTT.